Many counts were recorded for the clone carrying this T cell receptor (beta chain). Its antigen is still unknown. These data belong to a study of T cells in Graves' hyperthyroidism and ophthalmopathy. Notes on the study in general: Most thyroid-expanded clonotypes above 0.001 were also found in blood.

Trimming cost V 0 bases and J 9 bases, with 9 bases left between them. Germline CDR1 is MNHNS and CDR2 is SASEGT. CDR3 length: 12 residues. Extraction of PBMCs used roughly 9.3 ml of fresh peripheral blood. RNA transcripts were the template for amplifying TCR beta CDR3 regions. A first-round RT-PCR of the TCR CDR3 used the HTBI primer set. TCRdb re-called the multiplex PCR reads through MiXCR, storing one row per CDR3 protein. Seen here are about 610,000 distinct CDR3 sequences, roughly 14% observed once, and the top ten hold around 4.5%. This rearrangement joins TRBV6-1 to TRBJ2-7, with D unresolved. Sequenced: blood. The sequence was collected from a woman aged 40 to 50 with Graves' ophthalmopathy. CDR3 DNA: TGTGCCAGCAGTGAAGCAGGGTCGGGGCAGTACTTC. It codes for CASSEAGSGQYF.